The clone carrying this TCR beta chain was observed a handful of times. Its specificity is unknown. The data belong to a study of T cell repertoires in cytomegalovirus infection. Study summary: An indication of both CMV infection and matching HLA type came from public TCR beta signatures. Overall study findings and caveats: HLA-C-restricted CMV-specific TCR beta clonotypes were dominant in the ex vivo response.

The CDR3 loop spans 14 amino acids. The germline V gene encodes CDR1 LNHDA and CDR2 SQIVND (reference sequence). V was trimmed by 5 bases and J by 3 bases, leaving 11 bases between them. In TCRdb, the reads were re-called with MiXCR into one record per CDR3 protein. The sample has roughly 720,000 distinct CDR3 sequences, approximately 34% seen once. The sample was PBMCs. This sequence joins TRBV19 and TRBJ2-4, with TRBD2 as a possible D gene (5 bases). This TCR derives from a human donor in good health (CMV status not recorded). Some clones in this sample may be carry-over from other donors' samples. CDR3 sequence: CASSSGRDKNIQYF. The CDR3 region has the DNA TGTGCCAGTAGTTCGGGGAGAGACAAAAACATTCAGTACTTC.